Listed below are T cell receptor beta chains from one sample, sequenced in a study of cytomegalovirus exposure and HLA in healthy donors. The assay was immunoSEQ multiplex PCR, and TCRdb's table has in-frame clones only and misses some. The sample lists 100,000 or so clones; around 80% were seen once. Sequencing was done on a sample of PBMCs. These receptors came from a female donor in good health and CMV-seropositive. Each CDR3 is given without its conserved first and last residue. Fields, in order: clone size, J gene, D gene, V gene, CDR3 protein. D genes are given only for firm matches. Clone size is not always given. Where it is, it says once, few, many or a class for expanded clones.

size: once; J: TRBJ1-1; D: TRBD1; V: TRBV2; CDR3: ASSESGTGANTEAF
size: NA; J: TRBJ2-5; D: TRBD2; V: TRBV4-2; CDR3: ASSPYPSGGREETQY
size: NA; J: TRBJ2-3; D: TRBD1; V: TRBV4-1; CDR3: ASSQVRGTGAGDTQY
size: NA; J: TRBJ2-5; D: TRBD2; V: TRBV9; CDR3: ASSVDSGGGGETQY
size: NA; J: TRBJ1-5; D: NA; V: TRBV5-5; CDR3: ASMGRAVNQPQH
size: few; J: TRBJ2-2; D: TRBD1; V: TRBV18; CDR3: ASSPGTGTTGELF
size: NA; J: TRBJ1-2; D: TRBD1; V: TRBV19; CDR3: ASSIRGTGHGYT
size: NA; J: TRBJ2-2; D: TRBD2; V: TRBV7-9; CDR3: ASSSPGLAGGLTGELF
size: NA; J: TRBJ2-2; D: NA; V: TRBV5-4; CDR3: ASSSDFLNTGELF
size: NA; J: TRBJ1-6; D: NA; V: TRBV27; CDR3: ASSWSGNSYNSPLH
size: NA; J: TRBJ2-7; D: NA; V: TRBV5-1; CDR3: ASSIGTGRVIRFYEQY
size: few; J: TRBJ2-7; D: TRBD2; V: TRBV5-1; CDR3: ASSPGLAGGSYEQY
size: few; J: TRBJ2-7; D: NA; V: TRBV11-3; CDR3: ASSLDRDYEQY
size: NA; J: TRBJ1-5; D: NA; V: TRBV6-6; CDR3: ASSYSSADNQPQH
size: NA; J: TRBJ1-4; D: TRBD1; V: TRBV28; CDR3: ASSSTGQLFNEKLF
size: NA; J: TRBJ2-2; D: NA; V: TRBV11-2; CDR3: ASSLVGPAAGELF
size: NA; J: TRBJ1-1; D: NA; V: TRBV16; CDR3: ASSRHPNTEAF
size: NA; J: TRBJ2-7; D: TRBD1; V: TRBV5-1; CDR3: ASSWGTGGEQY
size: NA; J: TRBJ2-3; D: TRBD2; V: TRBV5-1; CDR3: ASSFGLADTDTQY
size: few; J: TRBJ2-2; D: TRBD1; V: TRBV30; CDR3: AWSRPGGTGELF
size: once; J: NA; D: TRBD2; V: TRBV19; CDR3: ASNPRGSGSNEQY
size: few; J: TRBJ1-5; D: NA; V: TRBV19; CDR3: ASSIVGGVNNQPQH
size: few; J: TRBJ2-7; D: NA; V: TRBV6-5; CDR3: ASSGSGYEQY
size: NA; J: TRBJ1-4; D: NA; V: TRBV9; CDR3: ASSINPGEKLF
size: NA; J: TRBJ2-2; D: NA; V: TRBV29-1; CDR3: SVEAGYTGELF
size: NA; J: TRBJ1-3; D: NA; V: TRBV7-6; CDR3: ASSLAPGYSGNTTY
size: NA; J: TRBJ2-1; D: NA; V: TRBV7-6; CDR3: ASSLAGSGYNEQF
size: NA; J: TRBJ1-2; D: NA; V: TRBV7-8; CDR3: ASSPDRANYGYT
size: NA; J: TRBJ1-1; D: NA; V: TRBV29-1; CDR3: SVTSGTLMNTEAF
size: NA; J: TRBJ2-1; D: NA; V: TRBV6-6; CDR3: AGTSWVTYNEQF
size: NA; J: TRBJ1-4; D: TRBD1; V: TRBV29-1; CDR3: SVGMTGENEKLF
size: NA; J: TRBJ1-3; D: NA; V: TRBV6-6; CDR3: ASTPGQGNTIY
size: NA; J: TRBJ2-6; D: NA; V: TRBV19; CDR3: ASSWGDQAGANVLT
size: NA; J: TRBJ2-7; D: NA; V: TRBV18; CDR3: ASSPATPYEQY
size: NA; J: TRBJ2-5; D: TRBD2; V: TRBV5-4; CDR3: ASSASGRETQY
size: NA; J: TRBJ1-1; D: NA; V: TRBV25-1; CDR3: ASRKGGGQNTEAF
size: NA; J: TRBJ1-2; D: NA; V: TRBV9; CDR3: ASSVTGSYGYT
size: NA; J: TRBJ1-5; D: TRBD1; V: TRBV18; CDR3: ASSLQGGNQPQH
size: NA; J: TRBJ1-2; D: TRBD1; V: TRBV27; CDR3: ASSFRGRLSYGYT
size: once; J: TRBJ1-4; D: NA; V: TRBV30; CDR3: AWSVRGRGSEKLF
size: NA; J: TRBJ2-1; D: NA; V: TRBV11-2; CDR3: ASSLSLAAYNEQF
size: few; J: TRBJ2-5; D: NA; V: TRBV5-6; CDR3: ASSFGGFQETQY
size: NA; J: TRBJ1-5; D: TRBD1; V: TRBV5-1; CDR3: ASSFGTANQPQH
size: NA; J: TRBJ2-7; D: TRBD1; V: TRBV29-1; CDR3: SVTGAVEQY
size: NA; J: TRBJ2-7; D: NA; V: TRBV7-2; CDR3: ASSFLSRGSYEQY
size: NA; J: TRBJ2-5; D: TRBD1; V: TRBV11-2; CDR3: ASSLGQGEGETQY
size: few; J: TRBJ2-7; D: NA; V: TRBV29-1; CDR3: SVTPESGLSYEQY
size: NA; J: TRBJ1-1; D: NA; V: TRBV27; CDR3: ASSLLWAGKNTEAF